The rows below give T cell receptor beta chains drawn from one sample of a study of shared clonotypes between healthy human individuals. TCRdb's copy holds only in-frame clones and misses some; the assay was immunoSEQ multiplex PCR. This table has some 550,000 clones, 97% appearing once. The sample consisted of naive CD4+ T cells sorted from blood. The receptors come from a woman under 40 in good health. Both conserved end residues are part of each CDR3. A D gene is named only where the DNA matches it firmly. The size of a clone is reported for some rows only, either as once, few or many, or as a class for expanded clones.

abundance: -
j_gene: TRBJ2-7
v_gene: TRBV28
d_gene: TRBD1
CDR3nt: TGTGCCAGCAGTTTACTAGGGGGACAGGTGCAGTACTTC
CDR3aa: CASSLLGGQVQYF

abundance: -
j_gene: TRBJ1-2
v_gene: TRBV5-1
d_gene: -
CDR3nt: TGCGCCAGCAGCTTGAAACCCCCGGATGGCTACACCTTC
CDR3aa: CASSLKPPDGYTF

abundance: -
j_gene: TRBJ1-2
v_gene: TRBV6-1
d_gene: -
CDR3nt: TGTGCCAGCAGTGAAGCGCAGGGGATCAACTATGGCTACACCTTC
CDR3aa: CASSEAQGINYGYTF

abundance: -
j_gene: TRBJ1-2
v_gene: TRBV27
d_gene: -
CDR3nt: TGTGCCAGCAGTTTATCAGGAGGGGATGGCTACACCTTC
CDR3aa: CASSLSGGDGYTF

abundance: once
j_gene: TRBJ2-2
v_gene: TRBV4-1
d_gene: -
CDR3nt: TGCGCCAGCAGCCAAGGACGGCCGAACACCGGGGAGCTGTTTTTT
CDR3aa: CASSQGRPNTGELFF

abundance: -
j_gene: TRBJ2-2
v_gene: TRBV6-5
d_gene: -
CDR3nt: TGTGCCAGCACCCGAGACAGCAACACCGGGGAGCTGTTTTTT
CDR3aa: CASTRDSNTGELFF

abundance: -
j_gene: TRBJ2-7
v_gene: TRBV11-3
d_gene: TRBD2
CDR3nt: TGTGCCAGCAGCGCATCCGAGCGGGAGGGCCCCCACGAGCAGTACTTC
CDR3aa: CASSASEREGPHEQYF

abundance: -
j_gene: TRBJ2-5
v_gene: TRBV6-6
d_gene: -
CDR3nt: TGTGCCAGCAGTTACTCGGTGGAGACCCAGTACTTC
CDR3aa: CASSYSVETQYF

abundance: -
j_gene: TRBJ1-3
v_gene: TRBV5-1
d_gene: -
CDR3nt: TGCGCCAGCAGCTTGGAACTAGAGCAAGGCTCTGGAAACACCATATATTTT
CDR3aa: CASSLELEQGSGNTIYF

abundance: -
j_gene: TRBJ2-3
v_gene: TRBV10-2
d_gene: TRBD2
CDR3nt: TGCGCCAGCGCGACTAGCGGGAGAGGGCCAGATACGCAGTATTTT
CDR3aa: CASATSGRGPDTQYF

abundance: -
j_gene: TRBJ1-2
v_gene: TRBV7-8
d_gene: -
CDR3nt: TGTGCCAGCAGCTTCGGGAGCTATGGCTACACCTTC
CDR3aa: CASSFGSYGYTF

abundance: -
j_gene: TRBJ1-3
v_gene: TRBV5-1
d_gene: TRBD1
CDR3nt: TGCGCCAGCAGCCAACAGGGGGTGAAAGGAAACACCATATATTTT
CDR3aa: CASSQQGVKGNTIYF

abundance: once
j_gene: TRBJ2-7
v_gene: TRBV28
d_gene: -
CDR3nt: TGTGCCAGCAGTTCCCAAGCCATGGAGCCCTACGAGCAGTACTTC
CDR3aa: CASSSQAMEPYEQYF